The present T cell receptor beta chain was sequenced within a study of regulatory T cells in long-lasting Graves disease (dated by TCRdb to the early 2020s). Broadly, across the study: Persistent Graves' disease meant more than 5 years of antithyroid drug treatment with TSH receptor autoantibodies that stayed positive. On average, persistent Graves' disease patients in the clinical cohort had been on antithyroid drugs for about 9.7 years. This study used TCR sequencing and RNA sequencing of peripheral blood to compare persistent Graves' disease patients against newly diagnosed Graves' disease patients. A total of some 33 samples were covered by TCR sequencing, comprising roughly 13 persistent and approximately 20 newly diagnosed Graves' disease patients. The study was conducted in China and was registered as a clinical trial. The study at large found these results: Only peripheral blood was studied, because thyroid tissue, the primary lesion, was inaccessible. A larger number of public clonotypes was shared among persistent patients (fewer than 3,000) than among newly diagnosed patients (roughly 980). Sequencing and analysis were limited to the TCR beta chain. The authors acknowledged the small sample size as a limitation that may reduce accuracy. Persistent Graves' disease patients showed lower TCR Shannon entropy and fewer highly expanded clones than newly diagnosed patients, suggesting clonal expansion. Persistent disease showed preferential use of TRBV28, TRBJ1-2 and TRBJ2-5, whereas newly diagnosed disease favored TRBV20-1 and TRBJ2-1.

This clonotype was seen more than once but under ten times. The specificity of this receptor is unknown. Qualities for individual bases were not recorded, and no much larger clone is one base off. CDR1 and CDR2 are read off the germline V gene as MNHNS and SASEGT. The CDR3, from cysteine to phenylalanine, totals 14 residues. The DNA shown is the 42-base CDR3, in frame from base 1. The junction shows trimming of 8 bases on V and 3 bases on J, plus 17 bases between the germline ends. Library preparation used multiplex PCR. The listed sequencing device is Illumina HiSeq 4000. CDR3 regions were amplified by Arm-PCR with iRepertoire HTBI primers to construct TCR beta libraries. Before sequencing, the PCR products underwent gel purification. Under the source paper's analysis protocol: Across samples, around 62 TRBV and over 11 TRBJ segments were identified and used for gene usage analysis of CDR3 amino acid clonotypes. Filtered high-quality paired reads were merged into contigs using COPE and FqMerger. Contigs were aligned with BLAST to IMGT TRBV, TRBD and TRBJ reference genes, and CDR3 was defined per IMGT. Any clonotype with a frequency above 0.1% was classified as a highly expanded clone. Shannon entropy was used to measure repertoire diversity, and the Gini coefficient was used to measure V-J evenness. A clonotype found in more than one individual was treated as public. TCRdb ran its own pipeline on the public reads, namely fastp trimming at Q25 and MiXCR clone calling, and kept in-frame beta chains. Every distinct CDR3 protein forms one entry, paired with its most common genes and DNA. These V and J calls derive from TCRdb rather than the authors' analysis. The sample table lists 390,000 or so distinct CDR3 sequences, 20% to 25% of them with a count of one. 28% of the sample lies in the top ten.

Interpreted using the paper, the time point label stands for: persistent/refractory GD, antithyroid drugs over 5 years with positive TRAb. For both TCR sequencing and RNA sequencing, RNA was extracted from PBMCs using TRIzol. The diagnosis of Graves' disease followed American Thyroid Association guidelines. Patients for the study were recruited at an endocrinology department in Xi'an, China. Each patient gave 9 to 10 milliliters of peripheral blood, collected in an EDTA anticoagulant tube. Ficoll Paque Plus density gradient separation was used to isolate PBMCs, and no additional T cell sorting was done. RNA quality was checked with an Agilent 2100 Bioanalyzer and agarose gel, and concentration with a NanoDrop 2000.

The sequence was collected from a woman aged 40 to 50 with Graves disease. Donor details come from another sample of the same person, matched by shared clones. Recombination linked TRBV6-1 to TRBJ2-7; TRBD2 could be the D gene, as 6 bases match. The starting material was peripheral blood mononuclear cells (PBMCs), obtained when the disease was refractory, from a patient treated with antithyroid drugs. CDR3 loop: CASGSDGSFYEQYF. The DNA is TGTGCCAGCGGGTCGGACGGGAGTTTCTACGAGCAGTACTTC.